This record covers a single T cell receptor beta chain. This clonotype was observed at least ten times. Its antigen is currently not known. Base qualities are not provided; no much larger clone lies one nucleotide away. TCR beta CDR3 regions were amplified from RNA transcripts for repertoire sequencing. HTBI primers and the Qiagen OneStep RT-PCR kit were used in a first-round RT-PCR, which was followed by a second-round multiplex PCR, size selection and purification. Libraries were sequenced on an Illumina HiSeq2000 using paired-end 100 bp reads. The paper's processing steps were these. Reads were processed with SOAPnuke, discarding reads with adapters, uncalled bases, mean Phred below 15, or no exact constant-primer or identifier match. COPE v1.2.5 was used to merge the high-quality paired reads. Unique nucleotide sequences were defined as clonotypes and aligned to IMGT TRB V, D and J references using MiTCR v1.1. The analysis was limited to V-J combinations with a frequency above 0.0001, which together covered 98% to 99.2% of repertoires. A TCR clonal expansion and chaos score per V-J combination was defined as the ratio of F50 clonal expansion to chaos observed in the TCRdist matrix. Features were reduced by Welch's t-statistics and random forest to around 13 V-J combinations, which fed a naive Bayes classifier. The similarity between thyroid and blood repertoires was quantified using the Morisita-Horn index. TCRdb reprocessed the public reads (quality trimming at Q25 with fastp, clone calling with MiXCR) and kept in-frame beta chains. Identical CDR3 protein sequences are pooled into one entry, listed with their most common genes and DNA. TCRdb, rather than the study authors, made the V and J calls. The sample includes approximately 210,000 distinct CDR3 sequences, with about a fifth observed a single time. The ten largest clones capture 35% to 55% of the sample.

The data originate from a study of Graves' ophthalmopathy and Graves' hyperthyroidism (dated by TCRdb to 2017 to 2018). The study in broad terms: Peripheral blood was collected at initial diagnosis, prior to any treatment. To explore V-J signatures distinguishing ophthalmopathy from hyperthyroidism, a discovery set of roughly 98 patients (roughly 45 ophthalmopathy, 57 stable hyperthyroidism) was enrolled. In total, under 150 blood samples were TCR-sequenced: 40 to 45 ophthalmopathy, roughly 77 hyperthyroidism and some 17 hyperthyroidism-to-ophthalmopathy patients. An independent validation cohort was composed of some 19 hyperthyroidism patients and around 16 patients who later progressed from hyperthyroidism to ophthalmopathy. In roughly 6 hyperthyroidism patients, the T-cell repertoire of thyroid tissue was compared with the T-cell repertoire of blood. To tell Graves' ophthalmopathy apart from Graves' hyperthyroidism, and to predict which patients would progress to ophthalmopathy, the study relied on TCR beta repertoire signatures. After sampling, hyperthyroidism patients received methimazole starting at 30 mg daily, and ophthalmopathy patients received high-dose intravenous methylprednisolone. The 100 discovery patients were randomly split 7:3 into training and test sets. What the work shows at the level of the full study, not this receptor alone: Most of the expanded thyroid clonotypes with a frequency above 0.001 were also detected in blood, and it was suggested that the thyroid immune response may be reflected by blood repertoires. In validation, the model predicted ophthalmopathy progression with about 70% sensitivity and approximately 78% specificity; some 13 predicted patients were CT-confirmed with GO in a median of around 6.5 months. In cross-validation, the 13-signature model distinguished ophthalmopathy from stable hyperthyroidism with about 90% sensitivity and roughly 81% specificity, and in the test set the corresponding values were about 80% and 75%. Sample size was not statistically predetermined, and group allocation was not concealed from the investigators.

Relative to germline, V is missing 0 bases and J is missing 10 bases, with 9 bases of the junction outside any gene match. From a lookup of the germline V gene, CDR1 and CDR2 are MNHEY and SVGAGI. From the cysteine through the phenylalanine, the CDR3 covers 16 amino acids. Kept here is only the CDR3 DNA, which spans 48 bases and is read in frame from base 1. The ophthalmopathy patients had moderately to severely active disease, with a Clinical Activity Score of 3 or higher, a NOSPECS grade of 4 or higher, and a disease duration of less than 3 months. Patients with other autoimmune diseases, uncontrolled infections, pregnancy or lactation were excluded. Diagnosis was based on clinical symptoms, serum thyroxine, TRAb, thyroid ultrasound and orbital computed tomography. Ficoll-Paque density gradient centrifugation was used to isolate PBMCs from around 9.1 ml of fresh peripheral blood. Trizol reagent was used to extract the total RNA, and its quality was then checked on an Agilent 2100 Bioanalyzer.

Sequenced: peripheral blood. The sequence came from a woman between 50 and 59 years old with Graves' ophthalmopathy. Donor details come from another sample of the same person, matched by shared clones. Rearrangement joined TRBV6-5 to TRBJ2-6; 7 bases in between match TRBD2. The DNA sequence follows: TGTGCCAGCAGTTACTCGATGGCTAGCGGAGATAACGTCCTGACTTTC. Translated, it reads CASSYSMASGDNVLTF.